This T cell receptor beta chain was recovered during a study of human versus mouse CDR3 diversity and MHC coevolution. Trimming removed 8 bases at V and 2 bases at J, with 16 bases between. Germline lookup yields CDR1 GTSNPN and CDR2 SVGIG (reference sequence). This CDR3 has 14 residues. Sequenced by immunoSEQ multiplex PCR; TCRdb stores in-frame clones only, minus some. The table shows 50,000 to 65,000 clones, with approximately 94% occurring only once. Material for sequencing was naive CD4+ T cells from blood. This sample's subset: CD45RO-negative CD62L-positive naive CD4 T cells. The sequence was obtained from a person between 55 and 70 years old in good health. The rearrangement uses TRBV30 and TRBJ1-3, with D possibly being TRBD1 (6 bases). DNA of the CDR3: TGTGCCCTGGAACAGGGTACGACTGGAAACACCATATATTTT. Translated: CALEQGTTGNTIYF.